This TCR beta chain was documented in a study of blood T cells in healthy people across ages. As for the study in general: Using template switching, researchers captured about one barcoded beta molecule for each two T cells.

CDR1 and CDR2 from the germline V gene are SGHAT and FQNNGV. This CDR3 comprises 12 residues. General study points: Diversity of TCR beta correlated strongly with naive T cell percentage.

Each donor was a healthy Caucasian individual from Russia, aged roughly 6 to 100. A second about 7 to 12 cycle PCR used barcoded and J-beta primers. Template switching added a 12-random-nucleotide identifier to every cDNA molecule. TCRdb called the 5' RACE reads again in MiXCR, with one record for every CDR3 protein. The sample carries about 1,500,000 distinct CDR3 sequences, about 43% recorded once. A note on this clonotype: The antigen is unknown. The junction departs from germline at one end; a sequencing error may be responsible.

The chain uses TRBV11-2 and TRBJ2-7, with D uncertain. Sample: blood. This TCR was sampled from a woman aged 18 to 35 in good health. CDR3 nucleotide sequence: TGTGCCGGCAGCTTGGATTACTACGAGCAGTACTTC. Translated, it gives CAGSLDYYEQYF.